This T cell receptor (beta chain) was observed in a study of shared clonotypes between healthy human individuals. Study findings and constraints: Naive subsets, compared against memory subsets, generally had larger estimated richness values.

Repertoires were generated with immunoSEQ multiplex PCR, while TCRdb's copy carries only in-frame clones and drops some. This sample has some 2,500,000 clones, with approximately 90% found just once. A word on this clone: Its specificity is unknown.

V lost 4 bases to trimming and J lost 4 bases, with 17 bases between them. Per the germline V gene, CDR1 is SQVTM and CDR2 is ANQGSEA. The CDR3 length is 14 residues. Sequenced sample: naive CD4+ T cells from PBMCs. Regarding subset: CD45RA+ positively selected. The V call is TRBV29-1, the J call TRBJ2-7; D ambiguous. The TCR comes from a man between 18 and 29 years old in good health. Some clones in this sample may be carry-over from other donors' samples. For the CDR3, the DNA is TGCAGCGTTGTCGTCCAGGCCTATGCTTACGAGCAGTACTTC. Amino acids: CSVVVQAYAYEQYF.